The clone carrying this T cell receptor beta chain was seen repeatedly, ten times or more. Its antigen is not known. The entry originates in a study of human T cells and chemical hapten exposure. This CDR3 is 15 amino acids long. Trimming took off 3 bases at V and 0 bases at J, with 11 bases between the two ends. Regarding time point: patch test 2, 6 weeks after DPC sensitization. Documented treatment: therapeutic diphenylcyclopropenone sensitization with weekly scalp DPC. Each cDNA molecule in the library carried unique molecular identifiers. Each CDR3 protein is one row after TCRdb ran MiXCR on the RACE reads. The sample includes about 84,000 distinct CDR3 sequences, over 9.5% of them seen just once. The study, taken as a whole, reports: There was a positive correlation between PT1 expanded TCR counts and patch test score. Healthy individuals' immune responses may differ from those of donors, who had alopecia.

The specimen was whole blood, collected in connection with sensitization to the hapten diphenylcyclopropenone (DPC). The sequence derives from a woman aged 45-60 years with alopecia areata. Some clones in this sample may be carry-over from other donors' samples. The chain recombines TRBV23-1 with TRBJ1-2; possibly TRBD1 for D (5 bases). TRBV23-1 is labeled an ORF, and its function is uncertain. DNA of the CDR3: TGCGCCAGCAGTCATGTAGGGGAAGCTAACTATGGCTACACCTTC. Translating gives CASSHVGEANYGYTF.